The clone carrying this T cell receptor (beta chain) was found many times. For the diagnoses, clinical symptoms, serum thyroxine and TRAb, thyroid ultrasound and orbital computed tomography were used. Trimming took 6 bases from V and 6 from J, leaving 18 bases between them. CDR1 is SQVTM, CDR2 ANQGSEA, per germline. The CDR3 runs 13 residues. These data originate in a study of T cells in Graves' hyperthyroidism and ophthalmopathy. TCR beta CDR3 regions were amplified from RNA transcripts. TCR CDR3 regions were first amplified by RT-PCR with HTBI primers. TCRdb redid the calling of the multiplex PCR reads with MiXCR, one entry per CDR3 protein. The data show 350,000 or so distinct CDR3 sequences, around 18% seen once.

The source material was blood. The rearrangement joins TRBV29-1 to TRBJ2-7, with D perhaps TRBD1 or TRBD2 (5 bases each). The source of this sequence is a woman aged 40 to 50 with Graves' ophthalmopathy. CDR3 nucleotides: TGCAGCGTGGCAGGGTCTTTGGGACGCGAGCAGTACTTC. Protein product: CSVAGSLGREQYF.